The 27 T cell receptor beta chains given below trace back to one sample, sequenced in a study of identical twins. MiXCR, applied by TCRdb to the 5' RACE reads, yields one record per CDR3 protein. The sample lists some 500,000 distinct CDR3 sequences; around a tenth were seen once. This sample was also put to use in a study of yellow fever vaccine responses in identical twins.

The sequencing input was PBMCs. These receptors all come from a woman between 18 and 29 years old in good health.

This clonotype was seen a few times. The chain joins TRBV12-3 or TRBV12-4 to TRBJ2-3; TRBD2 matches at 8 bases. V lost 5 bases and J lost 1; bases outside the gene matches: 2. The CDR3 consists of 14 residues. The DNA of the CDR3 is TGTGCCAGCAGTAGGACTAGCCGCACAGATACGCAGTATTTT. Translation: CASSRTSRTDTQYF.

This clonotype was seen a handful of times. V is TRBV20-1 and J is TRBJ2-1; possible D gene TRBD1, 5 bases. V was trimmed by 4 bases and J by 4 bases, leaving 14 bases between them. Germline V gives CDR1 DFQATT, CDR2 SNEGSKA (reference sequence). CDR3 length: 14 residues. The CDR3 DNA is TGCAGTGCTACCAGGACACTGGGATACAATGAGCAGTTCTTC. Protein product: CSATRTLGYNEQFF.

This clonotype showed up just a few times. V and J are TRBV7-6 and TRBJ2-7, with 8 bases that match TRBD1. The junction had 8 bases not matched to a gene; V was cut back by 8 bases and J by 11 bases. CDR1 and CDR2 (germline): SGHVS, FNYEAQ. The CDR3 is 11 residues long. CDR3 loop: CASGFRGRKYF. CDR3 in DNA: TGTGCCAGCGGGTTCAGGGGGCGTAAGTACTTC. Full variable domain (rest looked up from reference TRBV7-6 and TRBJ2-7): GAGVSQSPRYKVTKRGQDVALRCDPISGHVSLYWYRQALGQGPEFLTYFNYEAQQDKSGLPNDRFSAERPEGSISTLTIQRTEQRDSAMYRCASGFRGRKYFGPGTRLTVT.

This sequence joins TRBV4-3 and TRBJ2-3, with 11 bases fitting TRBD2. Germline CDR1 reads LGHNA; CDR2 reads YSLEER. CDR3 length equals 18 residues. The V and J ends lost 2 bases and 0 bases, in that order; junction bases with no gene match: 7. CDR3 amino acids: CASSQNFRTSGSTDTQYF. The CDR3 nucleotides are TGCGCCAGCAGCCAAAACTTTAGGACTAGCGGGAGCACAGATACGCAGTATTTT.

V gene TRBV10-2 combines with J gene TRBJ2-3; D is unclear. Trimming shortened V by 6 bases and J by 5 bases, and 12 bases separated the two germline ends. CDR3 size: 13 residues. Germline V gene data show CDR1 as WSHSY and CDR2 as SAAADI. The CDR3 here is CASRVAGQDTQYF. The CDR3 bases are TGCGCCAGCAGGGTAGCAGGCCAAGATACGCAGTATTTT.

On this clonotype itself: The junction differs from germline at one of its ends, possibly a read error. V gene TRBV7-9 combines with J gene TRBJ2-1; no reliable D call. CDR1 and CDR2 from the germline V gene are SEHNR and FQNEAQ (reference sequence). CDR3 length: 12 residues. The chain's CDR3 is CASSFLNNERFF. As DNA, the CDR3 is TGTGCCAGCAGCTTCTTAAACAATGAGCGGTTCTTC.

The chain uses TRBV29-1 and TRBJ2-1, with D perhaps assigned TRBD1 or TRBD2 (6 bases each). The CDR3 totals 12 residues. V dropped 6 bases and J dropped 9 bases, with 15 bases sitting between them. Per germline, CDR1 SQVTM and CDR2 ANQGSEA. CDR3 DNA sequence: TGCAGCGTCGCGCGGGACATGGCTGAGCAGTTCTTC. Translation gives CSVARDMAEQFF.

The CDR3 DNA reads TGTGCCAGCAATTATGGGCAACTTCCTGAAGCTTTCTTT. Encoded protein: CASNYGQLPEAFF. The chain employs TRBV12-3 or TRBV12-4 and TRBJ1-1, with D unresolved. This CDR3 has 13 amino acids. Trimming stripped 7 bases from V and 6 bases from J, with 15 bases between.

The J gene is TRBJ2-3, the V gene TRBV30; D assignment may be TRBD1 or TRBD2 (5 bases each). CDR3 size: 13 residues. Looked up from germline, CDR1 is GTSNPN and CDR2 is SVGIG (reference sequence). The V and J ends lost 8 bases and 4 bases respectively, with 16 bases between them. The chain's CDR3 is CALDGGLADTQYF. The CDR3 nucleotides read TGTGCCCTGGATGGGGGTTTGGCAGATACGCAGTATTTT.

This clonotype was recorded a few times. The chain carries TRBV25-1 and TRBJ2-7; D gene ambiguous. There are 14 residues in the CDR3. Trimming took 0 bases from V and 11 from J, leaving 17 bases between them. CDR1 is MGHDK and CDR2 is SYGVNS in the germline V gene. The CDR3 coding sequence is TGTGCCAGCAGTGAATACCAACCGGGTGGAGAGGAGTACTTC. This encodes CASSEYQPGGEEYF.

This clonotype has more than one count but fewer than ten. The chain is built from TRBV7-9 and TRBJ2-7, with D unresolved. Germline V gene data show CDR1 as SEHNR and CDR2 as FQNEAQ (reference sequence). Trimming removed 1 base from V and 4 bases from J, with 14 bases in between. CDR3 length: 15 residues. CDR3 sequence reads: CASSLESQPTYEQYF. DNA for the CDR3: TGTGCCAGCAGCTTAGAGAGTCAGCCGACGTACGAGCAGTACTTC.

About this clonotype itself: The germline gene is not matched at one end of the junction; a read error may be the cause. This rearrangement joins TRBV7-9 to TRBJ2-5, with TRBD2 identical over 8 bases. This CDR3 is built from 13 residues. The germline CDR1 and CDR2 sequences are SEHNR and FQNEAQ (reference sequence). Here the CDR3 reads CASSSRAGETRYF. The DNA for the CDR3 is TGTGCCAGCAGCTCCCGAGCGGGGGAGACCCGGTACTTC.

V is TRBV9 and J is TRBJ2-5, with 7 nucleotides matching TRBD2. Germline lookup yields CDR1 SGDLS and CDR2 YYNGEE. There are 13 residues in the CDR3. Trimming removed 2 bases from V and 5 bases from J; junction bases left unmatched: 3. Written as DNA, the CDR3 is TGTGCCAGCAGCGTTCGGGGAGGGGAGACCCAGTACTTC. Translation gives CASSVRGGETQYF.

This clonotype was detected ten times or more. The chain employs TRBV12-3 or TRBV12-4 and TRBJ2-3, with TRBD1 identical over 7 bases. The V segment lost 5 bases and the J segment 9 bases; nucleotides outside the gene matches: 11. The CDR3 runs 14 residues. CDR3 loop: CASSTRQGMDTQYF. The DNA for the CDR3 is TGTGCCAGCAGTACCCGACAGGGAATGGACACGCAGTATTTT.

This clonotype was seen many times. The V and J genes are TRBV20-1 and TRBJ2-7; D may correspond to TRBD1 or TRBD2 (6 bases each). The CDR3 covers 13 residues. V was pared by 5 bases and J by 3 bases, with 14 bases between. The V gene's germline CDR1 is DFQATT and CDR2 SNEGSKA (reference sequence). The CDR3 bases are TGCAGTGCTCGGGGGCAGAAGGACTACGAGCAGTACTTC. This translates into CSARGQKDYEQYF.

V usage is TRBV6-5 and J usage is TRBJ1-1; tentative D call: TRBD1 (6 bases). The CDR3 totals 15 residues. The germline V gene encodes CDR1 MNHEY and CDR2 SVGAGI. Trimming pared 0 bases from V and 5 bases from J, leaving 13 bases between. As DNA, the CDR3 is TGTGCCAGCAGTTACTCGAGCCAGGGGATTACTGAAGCTTTCTTT. It translates to CASSYSSQGITEAFF.

The chain couples TRBV7-9 to TRBJ2-1, with 11 bases lining up with TRBD2. V lost 6 bases to trimming and J lost 4 bases; unmatched junction nucleotides: 8. The CDR3 consists of 16 residues. Germline V gene lookup returns CDR1 SEHNR and CDR2 FQNEAQ (reference sequence). The DNA of the CDR3 is TGTGCCAGCAGTTTCCCGGGACTAGCGGAATACAATGAGCAGTTCTTC. This codes for CASSFPGLAEYNEQFF. Full variable domain (missing parts from reference TRBV7-9 and TRBJ2-1): DTGVSQNPRHKITKRGQNVTFRCDPISEHNRLYWYRQTLGQGPEFLTYFQNEAQLEKSRLLSDRFSAERPKGSFSTLEIQRTEQGDSAMYLCASSFPGLAEYNEQFFGPGTRLTVL.

The chain recombines TRBV6-6 with TRBJ2-5; D is perhaps TRBD1 (8 bases). Deletions cut 7 bases from V and 4 bases from J, with 13 bases between. The germline CDR1 and CDR2 sequences are MNHNY and SVGAGI (reference sequence). This CDR3 is 13 amino acids long. CDR3 amino acids: CASTQGEGETQYF. The CDR3 nucleotides are TGTGCCAGCACACAGGGGGAGGGAGAGACCCAGTACTTC.

This clonotype was recorded many times. The chain combines TRBV5-1 with TRBJ1-1; 7 positions agree with TRBD1. Germline V gene data show CDR1 as SGHRS and CDR2 as YFSETQ. The V gene end was trimmed by 4 bases and the J gene end by 1 base; junction bases not matched to a gene: 7. The CDR3 sequence is 15 residues long. The DNA of the CDR3 is TGCGCCAGCAGCCGGGACAGAATGGGGAACACTGAAGCTTTCTTT. Amino acid sequence: CASSRDRMGNTEAFF. The whole variable domain, filled in from reference TRBV5-1 and TRBJ1-1, reads KAGVTQTPRYLIKTRGQQVTLSCSPISGHRSVSWYQQTPGQGLQFLFEYFSETQRNKGNFPGRFSGRQFSNSRSEMNVSTLELGDSALYLCASSRDRMGNTEAFFGQGTRLTVV.

The V call is TRBV6-1, the J call TRBJ2-2; 7 bases align to TRBD1. Unmatched junction bases numbered 10, after V lost 8 bases and J lost 7 bases. Germline V gene sequence: CDR1 MNHNS, CDR2 SASEGT. There are 14 residues in the CDR3. The CDR3 bases are TGTGCCAGCGCACTTCGACAGGGTAACGGGGAGCTGTTTTTT. As protein: CASALRQGNGELFF.

CDR3 amino acids: CASSVGAGATDTQYF. The CDR3 DNA reads as TGTGCCAGCAGCGTAGGGGCAGGGGCGACAGATACGCAGTATTTT. The rearrangement joins TRBV9 to TRBJ2-3, with D possibly matching TRBD1 (6 bases). Germline CDR1 is SGDLS and CDR2 is YYNGEE. Between the trimmed V and J ends, which lost 0 bases and 3 bases, there was a span of 11 bases. The length of the CDR3 is 15 residues.

The chain couples TRBV20-1 to TRBJ2-3; TRBD2 is a possible D gene (5 bases). Per germline, CDR1 DFQATT and CDR2 SNEGSKA (reference sequence). V was pared by 1 base and J by 0 bases, with 14 bases between. The CDR3 length is 16 residues. The CDR3 spells CSARAPRQRSTDTQYF. The DNA for the CDR3 is TGCAGTGCTAGAGCCCCCCGGCAGCGGAGCACAGATACGCAGTATTTT.

J is TRBJ2-2 and V is TRBV18; 9 bases fit TRBD2. The V and J ends lost 0 bases and 2 bases, in that order; junction bases with no gene match: 4. Per the germline V gene, CDR1 is KGHSH and CDR2 is LQKENI. The CDR3 contains 17 residues. The CDR3 DNA reads as TGTGCCAGCTCACCACCCTCTAGCGGGATCAACACCGGGGAGCTGTTTTTT. Translated: CASSPPSSGINTGELFF.

This clonotype was recorded at least ten times. The genes are TRBV28 and TRBJ1-2; D gene ambiguous. V was clipped by 2 bases and J by 4 bases, with 11 bases between them. CDR1 and CDR2 from the germline V gene are MDHEN and SYDVKM. CDR3 length equals 14 residues. The CDR3 reads CASSLENFSYGYTF. The CDR3 nucleotides read TGTGCCAGCAGTTTAGAAAACTTCTCCTATGGCTACACCTTC.

The chain couples TRBV28 to TRBJ2-6; TRBD1 agrees at 7 bases. The germline gives CDR1 MDHEN, CDR2 SYDVKM. The CDR3 covers 16 residues. V lost 6 bases and J lost 7; bases outside the gene matches: 12. CDR3 protein: CASRGQTDKGANVLTF. The CDR3 DNA reads as TGTGCCAGCAGGGGACAGACGGACAAAGGTGCCAACGTCCTGACTTTC.

This clonotype was found a few times. The chain uses TRBV28 and TRBJ1-2, with D possibly matching TRBD1 (6 bases). CDR3 size: 15 residues. CDR1 and CDR2 from the germline V gene are MDHEN and SYDVKM. V was cut by 6 bases and J by 3 bases, with 17 bases left in between. The CDR3 loop reads CASRPQKGGDYGYTF. The CDR3 DNA sequence: TGTGCCAGCAGGCCGCAGAAGGGGGGGGACTATGGCTACACCTTC.

This clonotype has just a few counts. The chain joins TRBV5-1 to TRBJ2-2; TRBD2 aligns across 8 bases. After removal of 6 bases from V and 1 base from J, the junction contained 11 bases not matched to a gene. CDR1 and CDR2 from the germline V gene are SGHRS and YFSETQ. The length of the CDR3 is 17 residues. CDR3 sequence (DNA): TGCGCCAGCACGGGGAAGTCACTAGCGGTGAACACCGGGGAGCTGTTTTTT. It is translated as CASTGKSLAVNTGELFF.